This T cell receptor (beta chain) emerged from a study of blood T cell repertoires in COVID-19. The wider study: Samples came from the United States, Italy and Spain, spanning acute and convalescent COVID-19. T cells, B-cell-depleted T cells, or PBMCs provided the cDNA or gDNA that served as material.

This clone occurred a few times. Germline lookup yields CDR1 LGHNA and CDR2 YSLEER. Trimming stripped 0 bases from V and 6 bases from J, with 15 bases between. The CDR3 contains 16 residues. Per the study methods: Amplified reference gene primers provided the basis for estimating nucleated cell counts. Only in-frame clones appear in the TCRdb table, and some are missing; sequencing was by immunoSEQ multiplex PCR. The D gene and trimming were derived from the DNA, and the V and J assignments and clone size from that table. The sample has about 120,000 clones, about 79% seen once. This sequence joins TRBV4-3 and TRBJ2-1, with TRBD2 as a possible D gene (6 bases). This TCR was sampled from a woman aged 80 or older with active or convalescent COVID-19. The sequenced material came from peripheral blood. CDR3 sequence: CASSQDGWEDGNEQFF. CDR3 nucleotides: TGCGCCAGCAGCCAAGATGGGTGGGAGGATGGCAATGAGCAGTTCTTC.